This T cell receptor (beta chain) emerged from a study of blood T cell repertoires in COVID-19. Study summary: The United States, Italy and Spain supplied acute and convalescent COVID-19 samples. Sources were T cells, B-cell-depleted T cells, or PBMCs; the material itself was cDNA or gDNA.

Looked up from germline, CDR1 is SGHAT and CDR2 is FQNNGV. The ends lost 2 bases at V and 1 base at J; junction bases unmatched: 1. The length of the CDR3 is 15 residues. In the authors' workflow: Estimates of nucleated cell counts were drawn from the amplification of reference gene primers. TCRdb's copy holds only in-frame clones and misses some; the assay was immunoSEQ multiplex PCR. That table is the source of V, J and clone size, and D and trimming were worked out from the DNA. The sample has some 30,000 clones; around 91% are singletons. The chain recombines TRBV11-2 with TRBJ2-1, with 8 nucleotides matching TRBD2. This sequence was found in a man between 60 and 75 years old with active COVID-19. Input material: peripheral blood. CDR3 loop: CASSLTGGSYNEQFF. The CDR3 nucleotides are TGTGCCAGCAGCTTAACGGGGGGGTCCTACAATGAGCAGTTCTTC.